This T cell receptor (beta chain) emerged from a study of T cell responses to AZD1222 COVID-19 vaccine. Background on the study: Combined were second doses at about 4 or about 12 weeks.

TCRdb keeps only in-frame clones here, not all; method: immunoSEQ multiplex PCR. The sample records about 120,000 clones, about nine tenths being singletons. Trimming took off 4 bases at V and 2 bases at J, with 8 bases between the two ends. The CDR3 has 13 amino acids. Germline-derived CDR1 and CDR2 are LGHDT and YNNKEL (reference sequence). Study conclusions and caveats: The number of AZD1222 recipients seropositive at baseline was only five or six. Nearly half of spike-specific TCRs reportedly target unmutated variant regions. Mostly white British, mostly female donors; authors suggested clonal diversity may be underestimated.

This clone appeared a few times. Its antigen is not identified. The receptor comes from an adult in good health. This material consisted of peripheral blood, taken on day 0 of AZD1222 vaccination. The J gene is TRBJ1-2, the V gene TRBV3-1 (or the pseudogene TRBV3-2); unclear D gene. CDR3 loop: CASSPLPNYGYTF. The CDR3 DNA follows: TGTGCCAGCAGCCCCCTGCCGAACTATGGCTACACCTTC.